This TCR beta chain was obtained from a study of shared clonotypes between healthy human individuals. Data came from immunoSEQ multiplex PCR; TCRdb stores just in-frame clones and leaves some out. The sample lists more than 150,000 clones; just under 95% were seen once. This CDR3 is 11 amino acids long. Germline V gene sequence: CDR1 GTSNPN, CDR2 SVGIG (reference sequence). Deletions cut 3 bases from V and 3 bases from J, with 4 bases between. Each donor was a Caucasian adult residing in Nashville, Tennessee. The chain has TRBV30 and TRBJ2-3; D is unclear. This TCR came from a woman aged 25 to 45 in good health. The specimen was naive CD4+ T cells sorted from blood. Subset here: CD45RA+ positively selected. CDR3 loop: CAWSITDTQYF. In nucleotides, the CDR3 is TGTGCCTGGAGCATTACAGATACGCAGTATTTT.